This TCR beta chain was captured in a study of T-cell memory formation after mild COVID-19. The CDR3 is made up of 14 amino acids. V lost 7 bases to trimming and J lost 0 bases, with 12 bases between them. The germline CDR1 and CDR2 sequences are SNHLY and FYNNEI. The TCR alpha and TCR beta cDNA libraries, bearing sample barcodes and UMIs, were generated by 5'RACE using constant-segment primers. TCRdb reanalysed the 5' RACE reads using MiXCR and keeps one entry per CDR3 protein. The profile covers around 150,000 distinct CDR3 sequences, with more than 14% appearing a single time and approximately 14% taken by the ten largest.

This sequence originates from an adult woman who had mild COVID-19 (a few samples of this study predate the infection). Cell type and time point are not known. Sequenced material: PBMCs or a T cell subset sorted from them (not recorded which). The chain employs TRBV2 and TRBJ1-1; D is perhaps TRBD1 (5 bases). CDR3 protein: CASTGQEMNTEAFF. In DNA, the CDR3 is TGTGCCAGCACCGGACAAGAAATGAACACTGAAGCTTTCTTT.